Below, one T cell receptor (beta chain) is given with its context. The data stem from a study of identical twins. The germline V gene has CDR1 MGHDK and CDR2 SYGVNS. This CDR3 contains 15 residues. Trimming took 1 base from V and 1 from J, leaving 10 bases between them. TCRdb re-analysed the 5' RACE reads in MiXCR, keeping a single row per CDR3 protein. Among around 690,000 distinct CDR3 sequences listed, over 20% were seen once. These data are also associated with another study on T cells expressing NK-cell markers.

This TCR came from a young woman in good health. The chain uses TRBV25-1 and TRBJ1-1; D gene unclear. The sequenced sample consisted of PBMCs. As DNA, the CDR3 is TGTGCCAGCAGTGAATCCGAGAGGGCGAACACTGAAGCTTTCTTT. The encoded protein is CASSESERANTEAFF.